The clone carrying this TCR beta chain was seen only a few times. Its antigen is still unknown. The source of the sample is a study of CD8 T cells in ankylosing spondylitis. Whole-study findings and limits: Within ankylosing spondylitis blood, a TCR beta motif made up of eight or nine highly homologous variants appeared to be characteristic.

From the 5' RACE reads, TCRdb called clonotypes with MiXCR, one entry per CDR3 protein. The sample lists around 770,000 distinct CDR3 sequences, about an eighth occurring once. J gave up 3 bases and V 7 bases, and 11 bases lay outside the gene matches. Germline CDR1 and CDR2: SNHLY and FYNNEI. The length of the CDR3 is 15 residues. Specimen: blood, either unsorted or a sorted T cell fraction (not recorded which). The clonotype comes from a male donor with ankylosing spondylitis. The chain recombines TRBV2 with TRBJ1-2; 7 positions agree with TRBD1. CDR3 in amino acids: CASNDGQERYYGYTF. CDR3 nucleotide sequence: TGTGCCAGCAACGACGGACAGGAGAGGTACTATGGCTACACCTTC.